This TCR beta chain is from a study of control samples from healthy donors and cancer patients. Using immunoSEQ multiplex PCR, the repertoire was profiled, and TCRdb retains in-frame clones only, with some absent. Of more than 85,000 clones listed, about 89% are singletons. The source material was blood. This sequence originates from a woman aged 45 to 65 in good health.

This chain's CDR3 is CAWSVSGLQETQYF. CDR3 bases: TGTGCCTGGTCCGTTTCAGGGTTGCAAGAGACCCAGTACTTC. This chain connects TRBV30 to TRBJ2-5, with D possibly being TRBD1 (5 bases). The germline V gene encodes CDR1 GTSNPN and CDR2 SVGIG (reference sequence). Trimming pared 5 bases from V and 2 bases from J, leaving 15 bases between. This CDR3 is 14 amino acids long.